These 27 T cell receptor beta chains share one sample of origin, sequenced in a study of molecular identifiers for immune sequencing clone quantification. TCRdb processed the PCR reads anew with MiXCR; each CDR3 protein has one entry. The sample records about 510,000 distinct CDR3 sequences, around 23% being singletons. The specimen sequenced was naive CD8+ T cells from blood, with Jurkat cell RNA spiked in. Subset in this sample: FACS-sorted CD8+CD4-CCR7+CD45RA+ naive T cells. Receptors were obtained from a human donor in good health. Some libraries in this study had Jurkat cell RNA spiked in.

The gene calls are TRBV6-1 and TRBJ1-5; D may be TRBD1 (5 bases). Trimming left V 3 bases short and J 0 bases short, with 12 bases between. Germline lookup yields CDR1 MNHNS and CDR2 SASEGT. This CDR3 contains 16 residues. The CDR3 coding sequence is TGTGCCAGCAGTGATCGAGGACAAGATAGCAATCAGCCCCAGCATTTT. Translation gives CASSDRGQDSNQPQHF.

On this clonotype itself: Mismatch with germline at one junction end may stem from a read error. For the CDR3, the DNA is TGTGCCAGCAGCGGGGGCCTAGCGGGGGGTGTCCCAGATCCGCAGTATTTT. This encodes CASSGGLAGGVPDPQYF. This chain connects TRBV9 to TRBJ2-3; TRBD2 agrees at 11 bases. The CDR3 sequence is 17 residues long. Germline V lookup: CDR1 SGDLS, CDR2 YYNGEE.

As regards this clonotype: Being one base from a much bigger clone, this may be a read error. The rearrangement uses TRBV12-5 and TRBJ2-7, with D hard to call. This CDR3 spans 13 amino acids. Per germline, CDR1 LGHNT and CDR2 FRNRAP. V lost 6 bases and J lost 5, with 14 bases in between. The DNA of the CDR3 is TGTGCTAGTGGCCCGGTATTGTGTGACGAGCAGTACTTC. This sequence encodes CASGPVLCDEQYF.

This clonotype has only a few counts. The chain's CDR3 is CASSQLGGFTEAFF. The CDR3 coding sequence is TGTGCCAGCAGCCAACTAGGGGGGTTCACTGAAGCTTTCTTT. V gene TRBV14 combines with J gene TRBJ1-1; tentative D call: TRBD1 (6 bases). Germline V CDR1 and CDR2: SGHDN, FVKESK. V lost 2 bases to trimming and J lost 4 bases, with 11 bases between them. The CDR3 spans 14 residues. Together with reference TRBV14 and TRBJ1-1, the CDR3 gives the full variable domain: EAGVTQFPSHSVIEKGQTVTLRCDPISGHDNLYWYRRVMGKEIKFLLHFVKESKQDESGMPNNRFLAERTGGTYSTLKVQPAELEDSGVYFCASSQLGGFTEAFFGQGTRLTVV.

Comment on this clonotype: This is likely a read error, given that the CDR3 carries no conserved phenylalanine or tryptophan at its end. The V call is TRBV10-3, the J call TRBJ2-3, with 9 bases matching TRBD2. The V and J ends lost 10 bases and 6 bases, in that order; junction bases with no gene match: 8. Germline CDR1 and CDR2: ENHRY and SYGVKD. The CDR3 covers 13 residues. The chain's CDR3 is CATLAGTDDTQYL. CDR3 DNA sequence: TGTGCCACACTAGCGGGCACCGACGATACGCAGTATCTT.

The chain combines TRBV25-1 with TRBJ1-5; D possibly corresponds to TRBD1 (6 bases). This CDR3 is built from 15 residues. The germline V and J ends were trimmed by 3 bases and 2 bases, with 11 bases remaining between them. CDR1 is MGHDK, CDR2 SYGVNS, per germline. In DNA, the CDR3 is TGTGCCAGCAGTGACCAGGGGCTTGGCAATCAGCCCCAGCATTTT. This translates into CASSDQGLGNQPQHF.

This clonotype was observed a handful of times. This chain links TRBV3-1 with TRBJ1-2, with D unclear. V was pared by 6 bases and J by 4 bases, with 12 bases between. The CDR3 contains 13 residues. In germline, CDR1 is LGHDT, CDR2 YNNKEL (reference sequence). CDR3 in amino acids: CASRGPGAYGYTF. The CDR3 DNA sequence: TGTGCCAGCAGAGGCCCAGGCGCCTATGGCTACACCTTC.

This clonotype turned up a few times. The chain uses TRBV7-9 and TRBJ1-5; no clear D. The CDR3 spans 15 residues. The germline V gene encodes CDR1 SEHNR and CDR2 FQNEAQ (reference sequence). The germline V and J ends were trimmed by 5 bases and 7 bases, with 18 bases remaining between them. The CDR3 DNA follows: TGTGCCAGCAGCCCCGAGGGAGGGTCTGGACAGCCCCAGCATTTT. It codes for CASSPEGGSGQPQHF.

Comments on this clonotype: One base away lies a much larger clone, so this may be a sequencing read error. This chain connects TRBV5-3 to TRBJ2-7; 7 bases match TRBD1. TRBV5-3 is an open reading frame whose function is uncertain. There are 14 residues in the CDR3. Losses at the gene ends were 10 bases for V and 0 bases for J; bases not matched to a gene: 10. The CDR3: CAGSADRSSYEQYF. The CDR3 DNA sequence: TGTGCCGGCAGCGCGGACAGGAGCTCCTACGAGCAGTACTTC.

As for this clonotype: This sequence may be a read error, since a much larger clone differs from it by one base. CDR3 in amino acids: CASSQESRATVSHNEQFF. DNA for the CDR3: TGTGCCAGCAGCCAAGAGTCCCGGGCAACCGTATCCCACAATGAGCAGTTCTTC. V gene TRBV14 combines with J gene TRBJ2-1; D remains ambiguous. The ends were cut back, 0 bases at V and 5 bases at J, with 20 bases in the middle. The length of the CDR3 is 18 residues. Germline V gene data show CDR1 as SGHDN and CDR2 as FVKESK.

This clonotype was seen many times. The chain couples TRBV7-2 to TRBJ2-3; no clear D gene. The CDR3 consists of 16 residues. The germline V and J ends were trimmed by 1 base and 2 bases, with 13 bases remaining between them. Germline V CDR1 and CDR2: SGHTA, FQGNSA. CDR3 sequence: CASSLVLQTPTDTQYF. The CDR3 DNA reads as TGTGCCAGCAGCTTAGTACTTCAAACCCCCACAGATACGCAGTATTTT.

The chain combines TRBV6-2 or TRBV6-3 with TRBJ2-4; no firm D call. The CDR3 is made up of 18 amino acids. Between the trimmed V and J ends, which lost 5 bases and 0 bases, there was a span of 20 bases. In germline, CDR1 is MNHEY, CDR2 SVGEGT. CDR3 nucleotides: TGTGCCAGCAGTAGTCCTTTAGAGTACGACCTAGCCAAAAACATTCAGTACTTC. Its protein is CASSSPLEYDLAKNIQYF.

This clonotype turned up a few times. The chain uses TRBV29-1 and TRBJ1-5, with 7 bases lining up with TRBD1. CDR3 length: 14 amino acids. V trimming: 4 bases; J trimming: 3 bases; junction bases outside the gene matches: 6. Germline V CDR1 and CDR2: SQVTM, ANQGSEA. The CDR3 loop is CSVATGDLNQPQHF. Here the CDR3 DNA reads TGCAGCGTTGCAACAGGGGATCTCAATCAGCCCCAGCATTTT.

The chain joins TRBV7-2 to TRBJ2-1, with D tentatively TRBD1 (5 bases). Germline V gives CDR1 SGHTA, CDR2 FQGNSA. This CDR3 is 18 amino acids long. V dropped 5 bases and J dropped 5 bases, with 25 bases sitting between them. The CDR3 loop reads CASSLVLIRAETDNEQFF. CDR3 coding DNA: TGTGCCAGCAGCCTGGTCCTTATCAGGGCGGAGACGGACAATGAGCAGTTCTTC.

This clonotype has a count of ten or more. The J gene is TRBJ2-7, the V gene TRBV5-1; tentatively, D is TRBD2 (6 bases). The CDR3 loop spans 14 amino acids. Germline V gene sequence: CDR1 SGHRS, CDR2 YFSETQ. With 3 bases removed from V and 3 bases from J, the gap between germline ends came to 13 bases. CDR3 sequence reads: CASSSYSGDYEQYF. In nucleotides, the CDR3 is TGCGCCAGCAGCTCCTATAGCGGTGACTACGAGCAGTACTTC.

This clonotype appeared many times. CDR3 in amino acids: CASSQDNRVNYGYTF. CDR3 DNA: TGCGCCAGCAGCCAAGACAACAGGGTAAACTATGGCTACACCTTC. V is TRBV4-1 and J is TRBJ1-2, with D tentatively TRBD1 (6 bases). The CDR3 is 15 amino acids. With 0 bases removed from V and 2 bases from J, the gap between germline ends came to 10 bases. The germline CDR1 and CDR2 sequences are MGHRA and YSYEKL.

This clonotype was counted ten times or more. This chain joins TRBV9 and TRBJ2-7; a possible D gene is TRBD1 (5 bases). There are 13 residues in the CDR3. Germline CDR1 and CDR2: SGDLS and YYNGEE. Trimming shortened V by 3 bases and J by 2 bases, and 9 bases separated the two germline ends. The chain's CDR3 is CASSADTPYEQYF. CDR3 coding DNA: TGTGCCAGCAGCGCGGACACACCCTACGAGCAGTACTTC.

This clonotype appeared many times. This chain's CDR3 is CASSLGGDYNEQFF. The CDR3 DNA follows: TGTGCCAGCAGCTTGGGAGGGGATTACAATGAGCAGTTCTTC. This chain links TRBV5-4 with TRBJ2-1; D possibly matches TRBD1 or TRBD2 (5 bases each). Germline V gene data show CDR1 as SGHNT and CDR2 as YYREEE (reference sequence). The length of the CDR3 is 14 residues. The ends were cut back, 0 bases at V and 4 bases at J, with 8 bases in the middle. Full variable domain (rest looked up from reference TRBV5-4 and TRBJ2-1): ETGVTQSPTHLIKTRGQQVTLRCSSQSGHNTVSWYQQALGQGPQFIFQYYREEENGRGNFPPRFSGLQFPNYSSELNVNALELDDSALYLCASSLGGDYNEQFFGPGTRLTVL.

This chain joins TRBV4-3 and TRBJ2-4; D ambiguous. This CDR3 is built from 15 residues. Per the germline V gene, CDR1 is LGHNA and CDR2 is YSLEER. The V gene lost 11 bases and the J gene lost 9 bases, with 26 bases spanning the gap. The CDR3 DNA reads as TGCGCCCGCCGCCAAGATCGTAGGGCCGTGGGCATTCAGTACTTC. Translating gives CARRQDRRAVGIQYF.

In regard to this clonotype: This may arise from a read error, as a much more abundant clone is one base away. The rearrangement uses TRBV20-1 and TRBJ2-5, with 8 positions matching TRBD1. From germline, CDR1 is DFQATT and CDR2 SNEGSKA (reference sequence). This CDR3 is 14 amino acids long. V gave up 3 bases and J gave up 5 bases; unmatched junction bases: 8. The DNA of the CDR3 is TGCAGTGCTAGGAGCAGGGGGCGCGCGGAGACCCAGTACTTC. It yields the protein CSARSRGRAETQYF.

In the case of this clonotype: The CDR3 ends on some other residue instead of the conserved phenylalanine or tryptophan, so this is likely a read error. The chain carries TRBV15 and TRBJ1-5, with 7 bases fitting TRBD1. This CDR3 is built from 18 residues. CDR1 is LNHNV, CDR2 YYDKDF, per germline (reference sequence). Unmatched junction bases numbered 13, after V lost 2 bases and J lost 3 bases. The CDR3 spells CATSRPGIGTVDNQPQHL. The CDR3 nucleotides are TGTGCCACCAGCAGACCAGGCATCGGGACAGTGGACAATCAGCCCCAGCATCTT.

The table lists this clonotype with a count of one. Here the CDR3 omits its conserved ending phenylalanine or tryptophan, so a read error is the likely source. The chain combines TRBV11-2 with TRBJ2-3; D remains ambiguous. Germline V lookup: CDR1 SGHAT, CDR2 FQNNGV. CDR3 size: 13 residues. Trimming removed 0 bases at V and 4 bases at J, with 5 bases between. CDR3 residues: CASSLDPADTQYL. The DNA for the CDR3 is TGTGCCAGCAGCTTAGATCCAGCAGATACGCAGTATCTT.

The sample holds one count of this clonotype. This chain links TRBV7-9 with TRBJ2-7; D possibly corresponds to TRBD1 (5 bases). The CDR3 totals 13 residues. V was clipped by 4 bases and J by 6 bases, with 13 bases between them. Germline assignment: CDR1 SEHNR and CDR2 FQNEAQ (reference sequence). For the CDR3, the DNA is TGTGCCAGCAGCTCCGGACAACGACGCGAGCAGTACTTC. Amino acids: CASSSGQRREQYF.

With regard to this clonotype: One junction end disagrees with the germline gene, perhaps due to a read error. The V and J genes are TRBV30 and TRBJ2-1; D gene unclear. This CDR3 is built from 12 residues. Germline CDR1 GTSNPN, CDR2 SVGIG (reference sequence). CDR3 residues: CAWSDTDKEQFF. The CDR3 DNA reads TGTGCCTGGAGTGATACAGACAAAGAGCAGTTCTTC.

This chain uses TRBV19 with TRBJ1-4; perhaps TRBD1 as D (5 bases). The CDR3 covers 14 residues. Trimming stripped 6 bases from V and 4 bases from J, with 12 bases between. The V gene's germline CDR1 is LNHDA and CDR2 SQIVND (reference sequence). CDR3 coding DNA: TGTGCCAGTAGCAGGACAAGCCGTAATGAAAAACTGTTTTTT. Protein: CASSRTSRNEKLFF.

As concerns this clonotype: This sequence may be a read error, since a much larger clone differs from it by one base. The rearrangement joins TRBV30 to TRBJ2-1, with TRBD1 as a possible D gene (6 bases). Germline V gene data show CDR1 as GTSNPN and CDR2 as SVGIG (reference sequence). The CDR3 length is 15 residues. The CDR3 nucleotides read TGTGCCTGGAGACAGGGACAAACCCCCTACAATGAGCAGTCCTTC. As protein: CAWRQGQTPYNEQSF.

The chain combines TRBV5-4 with TRBJ2-7, with D maybe TRBD2 (5 bases). Germline CDR1 SGHNT, CDR2 YYREEE (reference sequence). Trimming removed 0 bases at V and 0 bases at J, with 10 bases between. The CDR3 is made up of 15 amino acids. As DNA, the CDR3 is TGTGCCAGCAGCTTGGGTCGGGGTTTCTCCTACGAGCAGTACTTC. Its protein is CASSLGRGFSYEQYF. Full variable domain (missing parts from reference TRBV5-4 and TRBJ2-7): ETGVTQSPTHLIKTRGQQVTLRCSSQSGHNTVSWYQQALGQGPQFIFQYYREEENGRGNFPPRFSGLQFPNYSSELNVNALELDDSALYLCASSLGRGFSYEQYFGPGTRLTVT.